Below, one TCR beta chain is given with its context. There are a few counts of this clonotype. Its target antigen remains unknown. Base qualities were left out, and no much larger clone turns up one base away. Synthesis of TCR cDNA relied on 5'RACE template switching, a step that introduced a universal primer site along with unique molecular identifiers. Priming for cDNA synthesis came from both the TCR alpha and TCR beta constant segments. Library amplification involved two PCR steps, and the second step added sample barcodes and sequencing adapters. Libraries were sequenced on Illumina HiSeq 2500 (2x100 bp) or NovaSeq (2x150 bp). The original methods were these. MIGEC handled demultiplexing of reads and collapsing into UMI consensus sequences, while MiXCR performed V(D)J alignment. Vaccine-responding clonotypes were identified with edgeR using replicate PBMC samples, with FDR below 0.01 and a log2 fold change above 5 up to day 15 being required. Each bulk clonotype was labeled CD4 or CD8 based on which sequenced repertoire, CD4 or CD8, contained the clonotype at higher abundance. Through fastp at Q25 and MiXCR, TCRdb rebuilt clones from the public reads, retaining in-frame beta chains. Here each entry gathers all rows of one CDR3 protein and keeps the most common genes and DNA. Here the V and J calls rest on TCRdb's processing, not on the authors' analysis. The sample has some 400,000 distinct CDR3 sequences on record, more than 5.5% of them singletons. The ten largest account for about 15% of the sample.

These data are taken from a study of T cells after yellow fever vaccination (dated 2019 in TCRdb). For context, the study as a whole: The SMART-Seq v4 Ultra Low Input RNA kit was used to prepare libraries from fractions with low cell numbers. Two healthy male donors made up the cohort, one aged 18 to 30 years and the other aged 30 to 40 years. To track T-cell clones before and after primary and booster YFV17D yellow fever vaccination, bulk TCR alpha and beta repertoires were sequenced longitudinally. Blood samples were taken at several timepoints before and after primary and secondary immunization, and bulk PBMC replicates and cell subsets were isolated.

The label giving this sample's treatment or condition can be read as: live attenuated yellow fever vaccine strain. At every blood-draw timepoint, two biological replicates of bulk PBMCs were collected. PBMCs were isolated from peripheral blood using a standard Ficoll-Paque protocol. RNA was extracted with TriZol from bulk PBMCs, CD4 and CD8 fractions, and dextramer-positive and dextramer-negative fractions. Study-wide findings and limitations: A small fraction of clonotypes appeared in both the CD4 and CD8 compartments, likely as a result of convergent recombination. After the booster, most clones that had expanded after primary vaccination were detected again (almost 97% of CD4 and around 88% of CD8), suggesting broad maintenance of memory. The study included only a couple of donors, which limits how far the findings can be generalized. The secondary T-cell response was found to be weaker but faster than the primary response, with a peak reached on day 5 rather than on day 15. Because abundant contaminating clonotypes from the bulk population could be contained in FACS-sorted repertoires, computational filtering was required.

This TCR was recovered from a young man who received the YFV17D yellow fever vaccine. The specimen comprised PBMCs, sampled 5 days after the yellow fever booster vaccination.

This receptor carries the CDR3 CASRFSGVNTGELFF. The DNA reads as follows: TGTGCCAGCAGATTTAGCGGGGTGAACACCGGGGAGCTGTTTTTT. This chain is built from TRBV5-8 and TRBJ2-2, and TRBD2 aligns with 8 junction nucleotides. Inclusive of the bounding cysteine and phenylalanine, the CDR3 is 15 residues long. The kept DNA is CDR3 alone, 45 bases in frame from the first base. CDR1 and CDR2, looked up from the germline V gene, are SGHTS and YDEGEE. Trimming removed 5 bases from V and 1 base from J; the gene matches leave 4 bases unexplained.